This is a list of T cell receptor beta chains from one sample in a study of OX40 agonist ivuxolimab in advanced cancers. The method was immunoSEQ multiplex PCR; TCRdb's version includes in-frame clones alone and lacks a portion of them. The sample holds 65,000 to 70,000 clones; over 75% are singletons and the top ten take 0.3% to 0.4%. The starting material was CD4+ or CD8+ T cells sorted from blood, obtained in a trial of the OX40 agonist ivuxolimab. The receptors come from an adult with an advanced solid tumor such as melanoma, head and neck, liver or kidney cancer. Each CDR3 is given with its conserved first and last residue.

v_gene	j_gene	CDR3aa
TRBV27	TRBJ2-1	CASSFGTSYEQFF
TRBV4-3	TRBJ1-2	CASSPGVYYGYTF
TRBV5-8	TRBJ1-4	CASSAGRRTGTEKLFF
TRBV6-1	TRBJ1-3	CASRTGQGIGNTIYF
TRBV29-1	TRBJ1-3	CSVDSVSRNTIYF
TRBV18	TRBJ2-5	CASSPPRQTFSETQYF
TRBV2	TRBJ1-3	CASTGTVAGNTIYF
TRBV7-2	TRBJ2-1	CASSLKSGGYNEQFF
TRBV30	TRBJ2-3	CAWSRRGGGTDTQYF
TRBV7-6	TRBJ2-7	CASSPGLAGYEQYF
TRBV14	TRBJ2-1	CASSPGTNLNEQFF
TRBV27	TRBJ1-3	CASSLRAGPLFSGNTIYF
TRBV4-1	TRBJ2-5	CASSHGGTQYF
TRBV5-1	TRBJ2-7	CASSPTVTGDYEQYF
TRBV5-4	TRBJ2-1	CASSLAWGAAYNEQFF
TRBV19	TRBJ2-4	CASSNRAQDGIQYF
TRBV5-1	TRBJ1-1	CASSRTQGQKNTEAFF
TRBV10-2	TRBJ1-1	CASRVQGTEAFF
TRBV6-5	TRBJ1-1	CASSGVNTEAFF
TRBV27	TRBJ2-7	CASSPQGREQYF
TRBV5-4	TRBJ2-5	CASSPVTGNQETQYF
TRBV18	TRBJ2-6	CASSPEQPSGANVLTF
TRBV15	TRBJ2-1	CATSPRGIYNEQFF
TRBV5-6	TRBJ1-2	CASSLTGQPYGYTF
TRBV30	TRBJ1-1	CAWRGQGNTEAFF
TRBV4-2	TRBJ2-2	CASSQTRNTGNTGELFF
TRBV10-3	TRBJ2-3	CAISGPSGGSSTDTQYF
TRBV2	TRBJ1-1	CASTLGRPEAFF
TRBV25-1	TRBJ1-2	CASRGAQYGYTF
TRBV5-4	TRBJ2-6	CASSLWGVSGANVLTF
TRBV19	TRBJ2-7	CASSPTNGTASYEQYF
TRBV5-1	TRBJ2-7	CASSLGQGASEQYF
TRBV5-1	TRBJ1-5	CASSSDGNQPQHF
TRBV28	TRBJ2-5	CASSLGGVGETQYF
TRBV5-1	TRBJ1-2	CASSQRDNYGYTF
TRBV13	TRBJ2-1	CASSLRAGGGGNEQFF
TRBV5-6	TRBJ1-3	CASSSLLTGGNTIYF
TRBV6-5	TRBJ2-3	CASSYRDRGADTQYF
TRBV7-2	TRBJ2-5	CASQNDGALGETQYF
TRBV5-1	TRBJ1-1	CASSLLSRASNPNTEAFF
TRBV10-1	TRBJ1-2	CASSPTTGPNYGYTF
TRBV2	TRBJ1-2	CASSETGLPGYGYTF
TRBV15	TRBJ1-2	CATSRVGTGAYGYTF
TRBV7-6	TRBJ2-1	CASSNPRGSYNEQFF
TRBV19	TRBJ2-1	CASSPDSKMPPQFF
TRBV11-3	TRBJ2-7	CASSLRGGHEQYF
TRBV30	TRBJ1-1	CAWSRANTEAFF
TRBV7-9	TRBJ2-4	CASSSDSRVIQYF
TRBV5-4	TRBJ1-3	CASSLAGGTALLYF
TRBV19	TRBJ1-2	CASSQQGGYGYTF
TRBV7-2	TRBJ1-6	CASSLGAYNSPLHF
TRBV7-2	TRBJ2-1	CASSFEKKGKGFF
TRBV6-7	TRBJ1-6	CASTQATGPLNSPLHF
TRBV5-4	TRBJ2-1	CASSRTGGHEQFF
TRBV5-5	TRBJ1-1	CASNWRTGNTEAFF
TRBV6-6	TRBJ1-6	CASSSPRESPLHF
TRBV9	TRBJ2-7	CASSPGQGGYEQYF
TRBV18	TRBJ2-3	CASSPLGGMETDTQYF
TRBV7-7	TRBJ1-5	CASSSTPNQPQHF